The rows below give T cell receptor beta chains drawn from one sample of a study of T cell responses to AZD1222 COVID-19 vaccine. Libraries were prepared by immunoSEQ multiplex PCR; TCRdb keeps only in-frame clonotypes and omits some of them. The sample holds approximately 190,000 clones, around 94% seen once. The specimen was peripheral blood, collected on day 0 of AZD1222 vaccination. The source is an adult in good health. Each CDR3 is given without its conserved first and last residue.

v_call cdr3_aa
TRBV3-1/TRBV3-2 ASSLQGTGELF
TRBV18 ASSPPAGENEQF
TRBV9 ASSEGNYGYT
TRBV28 ASWTGPTNYGYT
TRBV28 ASSPSYGYT
TRBV6-5 ASSYSPPRLGETQY
TRBV6-5 ASSLREGGKQY
TRBV2 ASRGSGGAFLSNEQF
TRBV5-1 ASSLAGTVDTQY
TRBV19 ASTGVANTGELF
TRBV10-1 ASNAGYGGIADTQY
TRBV6-5 ATSQGAKTDTQY
TRBV6-5 ASSTDRRNEKLF
TRBV30 AWSVTGNQPQH
TRBV18 ASSPLEATNEKLF
TRBV7-9 ASSQPDPRWAYEQY
TRBV7-8 ASSSGTTVNSYEQY
TRBV12-3/TRBV12-4 ASSLREAYGYT
TRBV18 ASSRIQGRGNQPQH